These T cell receptor beta chains were read from a single sample in a study of blood T cell repertoires in COVID-19. Profiled with immunoSEQ multiplex PCR; TCRdb holds only in-frame clones, not every one. The profile shows 250,000 or so clones, roughly four fifths of them singletons. What was sequenced was peripheral blood. These receptors were obtained from an older woman with acute or convalescent COVID-19. The CDR3 runs from the conserved cysteine through the conserved F or W. D genes are given only for firm matches. Size is omitted from some rows. Given values are once, few, many or a class for expanded clones.

NA,TRBV10-3,NA,15,TRBJ2-1,TGTGCCATCAGACACCAGGGGAGCTCCTACAATGAGCAGTTCTTC,CAIRHQGSSYNEQFF
NA,TRBV27,NA,14,TRBJ2-7,TGTGCCAGCAGTTCCGGGACTGGCCCCTACGAGCAGTACTTC,CASSSGTGPYEQYF
NA,TRBV7-2,TRBD1,16,TRBJ1-3,TGTGCCAGCAGCGTAACCGGGACAGGGATCGGAAACACCATATATTTT,CASSVTGTGIGNTIYF
NA,TRBV7-9,TRBD1,14,TRBJ1-5,TGTGCCAGCAGATATGGGACAGGGGATCAGCCCCAGCATTTT,CASRYGTGDQPQHF
few,TRBV27,NA,15,TRBJ1-2,TGTGCCAGCAGTCCCCGAGGCGCTCTTAACTATGGCTACACCTTC,CASSPRGALNYGYTF
NA,TRBV5-4,NA,17,TRBJ2-5,TGTGCCAGCAGCGGCGCCGCCGGACGGGGGGCCATGGGGACCCAGTACTTC,CASSGAAGRGAMGTQYF
once,TRBV9,TRBD1,14,TRBJ2-7,TGTGCCAGCAGCGTGGACAGGGTGGGTGAGGAGCAGTACTTC,CASSVDRVGEEQYF
NA,TRBV6-2/TRBV6-3,NA,14,TRBJ1-1,TGTGCCAGCAGTTTGGTTGAGGCGGACACTGAAGCTTTCTTT,CASSLVEADTEAFF
NA,TRBV6-2/TRBV6-3,TRBD2,19,TRBJ2-3,TGTGCCAGCAGTTATCGTTGGGCTAGCGGGGGGGCCGAGCCAGATACGCAGTATTTT,CASSYRWASGGAEPDTQYF
NA,TRBV28,TRBD1,15,TRBJ2-7,TGTGCCAGCAGCGGTCCGGGACAGGGACTTTACGAGCAGTACTTC,CASSGPGQGLYEQYF
once,TRBV27,NA,14,TRBJ2-1,TGTGCCAGCAGTCCTTCGTGGGGGGACGGTGAGCAGTTCTTC,CASSPSWGDGEQFF
NA,TRBV13,NA,13,TRBJ2-7,TGTGCCAGCAGCTTAGGCCTTTCCTACGAGCAGTACTTC,CASSLGLSYEQYF
NA,TRBV10-3,TRBD2,15,TRBJ2-5,TGTGCCATCAGTGACTCTACTAGCGGGCGGGAGACCCAGTACTTC,CAISDSTSGRETQYF
NA,TRBV29-1,NA,14,TRBJ1-5,TGCAGCGCAACCCTTCGAGGGTCGGGTCAGCCCCAGCATTTT,CSATLRGSGQPQHF
NA,TRBV7-7,TRBD1,17,TRBJ2-2,TGTGCTAGCAGCTTAGACAGGGGGCTGACGAACACCGGGGAGCTGTTTTTT,CASSLDRGLTNTGELFF
few,TRBV11-2,TRBD2,12,TRBJ2-1,TGTGCCAGCAGCCCAGGACTAGCGGGGCAGTTCTTC,CASSPGLAGQFF
NA,TRBV3-1/TRBV3-2,TRBD1,15,TRBJ2-7,TGTGCCAGCAGCCATTATTCAGGGGGCATCTACGAGCAGTACTTC,CASSHYSGGIYEQYF
NA,TRBV3-1/TRBV3-2,TRBD1,14,TRBJ1-2,TGTGCCAGCAGCCTGAACAGGGGAAACTATGGCTACACCTTC,CASSLNRGNYGYTF
NA,TRBV25-1,TRBD1,14,TRBJ1-2,TGTGCCAGCCGCGCCACCGGGACAGGGTCCGGCTACACCTTC,CASRATGTGSGYTF
NA,TRBV27,TRBD1,16,TRBJ1-3,TGTGCCAGCAGTTTGAGGACAGGACTCTCTGGAAACACCATATATTTT,CASSLRTGLSGNTIYF
NA,TRBV7-8,NA,15,TRBJ1-5,TGTGCCAGCAGCTTTTCGAGAAGAATCAATCAGCCCCAGCATTTT,CASSFSRRINQPQHF
NA,TRBV28,NA,12,TRBJ1-2,TGTGCCAGCAGCACTACTAACTATGGCTACACCTTC,CASSTTNYGYTF
once,TRBV6-6,NA,12,TRBJ1-3,TGTGCCAGCGGCCCATCTGGAAACACCATATATTTT,CASGPSGNTIYF
NA,TRBV6-6,TRBD1,15,TRBJ1-2,TGTGCCAGCAGTAAGAAGGGGGGACAGCCCTATGGCTACACCTTC,CASSKKGGQPYGYTF
NA,TRBV18,TRBD1,13,TRBJ2-4,TGTGCCAGCCAAGGACAGGGGGCAATCATTCAGTACTTC,CASQGQGAIIQYF
NA,TRBV6-5,TRBD1,15,TRBJ1-1,TGTGCCAGCAGCAGCCCGGGGACAGGGGGCACTGAAGCTTTCTTT,CASSSPGTGGTEAFF
NA,TRBV5-1,NA,14,TRBJ2-7,TGCGCCAGCAGCTTGGCCGGGGGATCCTACGAGCAGTACTTC,CASSLAGGSYEQYF
NA,TRBV7-2,NA,17,TRBJ2-3,TGTGCCAGCAGCTTAAGAGGGCCTAGTTTTCGCTTAGATACGCAGTATTTT,CASSLRGPSFRLDTQYF
NA,TRBV28,NA,15,TRBJ2-7,TGTGCCAGCAGTTTATATGTCGGTTCTCGCTACGAGCAGTACTTC,CASSLYVGSRYEQYF
NA,TRBV5-1,TRBD1,15,TRBJ1-2,TGCGCCAGCAGCTTGAGGGGACAGGATAACTATGGCTACACCTTC,CASSLRGQDNYGYTF
NA,TRBV5-6,TRBD1,16,TRBJ1-1,TGTGCCAGCAGCTTGGCGCCGGGACAGGGGGACACTGAAGCTTTCTTT,CASSLAPGQGDTEAFF
NA,TRBV28,TRBD1,15,TRBJ1-5,TGTGCCAGCAGTCGCAGGGGGGATAGCAATCAGCCCCAGCATTTT,CASSRRGDSNQPQHF
NA,TRBV18,TRBD1,14,TRBJ2-7,TGTGCCAGCTCACCACCCACAGGGGGCAACGAGCAGTACTTC,CASSPPTGGNEQYF
few,TRBV5-1,NA,15,TRBJ1-1,TGCGCCAGCAGCTTGTCGGGGATCTCTAGGACTGAAGCTTTCTTT,CASSLSGISRTEAFF
once,TRBV10-3,TRBD1,15,TRBJ2-2,TGTGCCATCACCGGGACAGGGGCGAACACCGGGGAGCTGTTTTTT,CAITGTGANTGELFF
NA,TRBV12-3/TRBV12-4,NA,13,TRBJ2-3,TGTGCCAGCAATCCCGGGGTCCAAGATACGCAGTATTTT,CASNPGVQDTQYF
NA,TRBV6-5,NA,12,TRBJ1-2,TGTGCCAGCGGGTGGGGGCACTATGGCTACACCTTC,CASGWGHYGYTF
NA,TRBV7-2,TRBD1,13,TRBJ1-1,TGTGCCAGCAGCTTCCGGGACAGATCTGAAGCTTTCTTT,CASSFRDRSEAFF